The clone carrying this T cell receptor beta chain was detected ten times or more. Here immunoSEQ multiplex PCR was the method, and the copy in TCRdb shows in-frame clones only, minus some. This sample has under 200,000 clones, with about 80% found just once. This sample was taken from a study of blood T cell repertoires in COVID-19. About the study: The United States, Italy and Spain provided the acute and convalescent COVID-19 samples.

With V trimmed by 6 bases and J by 5 bases, 9 bases remained unmatched. The CDR3 has 15 amino acids. CDR1 is SEHNR and CDR2 is FQNEAQ in the germline V gene (reference sequence). The chain uses TRBV7-9 and TRBJ2-5; TRBD1 matches at 10 bases. The TCR was taken from a human donor in a cohort sampled during active COVID-19. The sample taken for sequencing was peripheral blood. CDR3 amino acids: CASSFPTGGIETQYF. As DNA, the CDR3 is TGTGCCAGCAGTTTCCCGACAGGGGGCATTGAGACCCAGTACTTC.